This is a list of T cell receptor beta chains from one sample in a study of blood T cell repertoires in COVID-19. Libraries were prepared by immunoSEQ multiplex PCR; TCRdb keeps only in-frame clonotypes and omits some of them. The table lists about 170,000 clones, roughly 78% of them singletons. Input material: PBMCs or T cells enriched from blood (not recorded which). These receptors originate from a woman between 65 and 79 years old in a cohort exposed to, infected with or recovered from COVID-19 (not recorded which). Each CDR3 is given with its conserved first and last residue. The order of the fields is D gene, J gene, V gene, clone size, CDR3 protein, CDR3 DNA. D genes are given only for firm matches. A row's size may be missing; if present it is once, few, many or a size class.

NA,TRBJ2-5,TRBV5-1,NA,CASSLGATLKETQYF,TGCGCCAGCAGTTTGGGGGCCACGCTTAAAGAGACCCAGTACTTC
NA,TRBJ1-5,TRBV12-5,NA,CASGVGRGQPQHF,TGTGCTAGTGGTGTGGGTAGAGGGCAGCCCCAGCATTTT
NA,TRBJ2-1,TRBV27,NA,CASSLPNNNEQFF,TGTGCCAGCAGTTTGCCGAACAACAATGAGCAGTTCTTC
NA,TRBJ1-1,TRBV27,NA,CASSPGVSRDTEAFF,TGTGCCAGCAGTCCCGGGGTCTCAAGGGACACTGAAGCTTTCTTT
NA,TRBJ1-1,TRBV4-2,NA,CASSQDGRTEAFF,TGTGCCAGCAGCCAAGATGGGCGCACTGAAGCTTTCTTT
NA,TRBJ2-1,TRBV3-1/TRBV3-2,NA,CASSQEGAGEQFF,TGTGCCAGCAGCCAAGAGGGGGCTGGTGAGCAGTTCTTC
TRBD2,TRBJ2-7,TRBV5-1,few,CASSPFPGLAGVLPPYEQYF,TGCGCCAGCAGCCCCTTCCCCGGACTAGCGGGAGTCCTCCCCCCCTACGAGCAGTACTTC
TRBD1,TRBJ2-1,TRBV5-4,few,CASSLPSAQGAREQFF,TGTGCCAGCAGCCTACCCTCAGCACAGGGGGCGAGGGAGCAGTTCTTC
NA,TRBJ2-7,TRBV6-5,NA,CASSPEAGERGQYF,TGTGCCAGCAGTCCCGAGGCAGGGGAACGGGGGCAGTACTTC
TRBD1,TRBJ2-7,TRBV6-5,NA,CASSSEGTGDYEQYF,TGTGCCAGCAGCTCCGAAGGGACAGGGGACTACGAGCAGTACTTC
TRBD1,TRBJ2-7,TRBV7-9,NA,CASSALPGQGEIPYEQYF,TGTGCCAGCAGCGCCCTTCCGGGACAGGGGGAAATACCCTACGAGCAGTACTTC
NA,TRBJ1-5,TRBV29-1,NA,CSVRQGSNQPQHF,TGCAGCGTTCGGCAGGGCAGCAATCAGCCCCAGCATTTT
NA,TRBJ2-1,TRBV3-1/TRBV3-2,NA,CASSQVVRNEQFF,TGTGCCAGCAGCCAAGTTGTGAGAAATGAGCAGTTCTTC
TRBD1,TRBJ2-7,TRBV28,NA,CASSFPGTGGEQYF,TGTGCCAGCAGTTTCCCCGGGACAGGGGGCGAGCAGTACTTC
TRBD2,TRBJ2-7,TRBV5-4,NA,CASSLGGTSGREQYF,TGTGCCAGCAGCTTGGGGGGCACAAGCGGGAGGGAGCAGTACTTC
NA,TRBJ2-5,TRBV3-1/TRBV3-2,NA,CASSQGAIAQETQYF,TGTGCCAGCAGCCAAGGTGCGATAGCGCAAGAGACCCAGTACTTC
NA,TRBJ1-2,TRBV7-9,NA,CASSPSPGGGYTF,TGTGCCAGCAGCCCCAGCCCCGGGGGAGGCTACACCTTC